A single sample is the source of the 15 T cell receptor beta chains below, sequenced in a study of cytomegalovirus exposure and HLA in healthy donors. The assay was immunoSEQ multiplex PCR, and TCRdb's table has in-frame clones only and misses some. Here the sample spans 280,000 or so clones, roughly 88% being singletons. The specimen sequenced was PBMCs. The receptors here all came from a woman younger than 30 in good health and CMV-seronegative.

This clone was recorded only once. The chain recombines TRBV28 with TRBJ2-7, with 7 bases lining up with TRBD1. Unmatched junction bases numbered 17, after V lost 2 bases and J lost 4 bases. The CDR3 totals 18 residues. CDR1 and CDR2 (germline): MDHEN, SYDVKM. The CDR3, as DNA: TGTGCCAGCAGTTTAGGAGTAGGGGGCCCCAGGTTTGTATACGAGCAGTACTTC. Translating gives CASSLGVGGPRFVYEQYF.

V usage is TRBV27 and J usage is TRBJ1-1, with D perhaps TRBD1 (6 bases). There are 11 residues in the CDR3. V was trimmed by 10 bases and J by 7 bases, leaving 13 bases between them. Per germline, CDR1 MNHEY and CDR2 SMNVEV (reference sequence). CDR3 sequence reads: CATWGPGEAFF. In DNA form, the CDR3 reads TGTGCCACCTGGGGGCCCGGTGAAGCTTTCTTT.

The V call is TRBV14, the J call TRBJ2-6; D unclear. V lost 6 bases, J lost 4 bases, and 7 bases lay in between. CDR1 is SGHDN and CDR2 is FVKESK in the germline V gene. There are 13 residues in the CDR3. Here the CDR3 reads CASSTWGANVLTF. The DNA for the CDR3 is TGTGCCAGCAGTACTTGGGGGGCCAACGTCCTGACTTTC.

The J gene is TRBJ1-2, the V gene TRBV6-5; D is ambiguous. The V and J ends lost 0 bases and 9 bases respectively, with 11 bases between them. Germline V gene lookup returns CDR1 MNHEY and CDR2 SVGAGI. The length of the CDR3 is 13 residues. The CDR3 DNA is TGTGCCAGCAGTTACTCGGGCCTTCCGAGCTACACCTTC. It specifies CASSYSGLPSYTF.

V and J are TRBV28 and TRBJ1-5; 8 nucleotides agree with TRBD1. This CDR3 region has 16 residues. In germline, CDR1 is MDHEN, CDR2 SYDVKM. V trimming: 1 base; J trimming: 4 bases; junction bases outside the gene matches: 6. The CDR3 loop is CASSLSRTGGNQPQHF. The CDR3 DNA sequence: TGTGCCAGCAGTTTATCGCGAACAGGGGGAAATCAGCCCCAGCATTTT.

The chain's CDR3 is CSALRGGELFF. The DNA of the CDR3 is TGCAGTGCCCTCCGGGGGGGGGAGCTGTTTTTT. The V call is TRBV20-1, the J call TRBJ2-2; TRBD2 might be the D (6 bases). The germline CDR1 and CDR2 sequences are DFQATT and SNEGSKA (reference sequence). CDR3 length equals 11 residues. V lost 6 bases and J 8 bases, leaving 10 bases between the germline ends.

The chain recombines TRBV5-6 with TRBJ2-7; weak D call: TRBD1 (5 bases). This CDR3 has 14 residues. CDR1 is SGHDT and CDR2 is YYEEEE in the germline V gene. Between the trimmed V and J ends, which lost 1 base and 6 bases, there was a span of 14 bases. CDR3 in amino acids: CASSLTARVSEQYF. The DNA for the CDR3 is TGTGCCAGCAGCTTGACAGCCAGGGTTAGCGAGCAGTACTTC.

The CDR3 is CAISDFGQGRNEKLFF. The CDR3 nucleotides read TGTGCCATCAGTGATTTCGGACAGGGCCGAAATGAAAAACTGTTTTTT. This chain joins TRBV10-3 and TRBJ1-4, with 8 bases aligning to TRBD1. This CDR3 contains 16 residues. J gave up 5 bases and V 3 bases, and 8 bases lay outside the gene matches. Per the germline V gene, CDR1 is ENHRY and CDR2 is SYGVKD.

This clone has a single count. The chain carries TRBV11-2 and TRBJ2-7; 13 nucleotides match TRBD2. V was clipped by 5 bases and J by 3 bases; unmatched bases: 4. This CDR3 region has 15 residues. CDR1 is SGHAT, CDR2 FQNNGV, per germline. Written as DNA, the CDR3 is TGTGCCAGCAGCCGGAGGACTAGCGGGAGCTACGAGCAGTACTTC. Translating gives CASSRRTSGSYEQYF. The whole variable domain, remainder taken from reference TRBV11-2 and TRBJ2-7, is EAGVAQSPRYKIIEKRQSVAFWCNPISGHATLYWYQQILGQGPKLLIQFQNNGVVDDSQLPKDRFSAERLKGVDSTLKIQPAKLEDSAVYLCASSRRTSGSYEQYFGPGTRLTVT.

The rearrangement links TRBV27 to TRBJ1-1, with 9 bases fitting TRBD1. The junction had 6 bases not matched to a gene; V was cut back by 6 bases and J by 1 base. The CDR3 runs 15 residues. In germline, CDR1 is MNHEY, CDR2 SMNVEV (reference sequence). Written as DNA, the CDR3 is TGTGCCAGCAGACTCACAGGGGGCAGGAACACTGAAGCTTTCTTT. Protein: CASRLTGGRNTEAFF.

This clone was recorded a few times. The rearrangement links TRBV6-1 to TRBJ2-7; 7 nucleotides line up with TRBD2. Germline CDR1 and CDR2: MNHNS and SASEGT. After removal of 6 bases from V and 4 bases from J, the junction contained 9 bases not matched to a gene. The CDR3 totals 14 residues. CDR3 bases: TGTGCCAGCAGGGCGCGGGGGACTATATACGAGCAGTACTTC. Amino acids: CASRARGTIYEQYF.

The rearrangement uses TRBV15 and TRBJ1-4; 10 bases match TRBD1. The CDR3 loop spans 15 amino acids. V was pared by 1 base and J by 8 bases, with 4 bases of the junction left unmatched. Germline V gene lookup returns CDR1 LNHNV and CDR2 YYDKDF (reference sequence). The CDR3 bases are TGTGCCACCAGCAGAGGGGACAGGGGTAACGAAAAACTGTTTTTT. It yields the protein CATSRGDRGNEKLFF.

The table lists this clone with a count of one. The genes are TRBV5-6 and TRBJ2-5; 8 bases fit TRBD2. Germline V lookup: CDR1 SGHDT, CDR2 YYEEEE. Trimming removed 4 bases from V and 9 bases from J; junction bases left unmatched: 14. The CDR3 length is 15 residues. The CDR3 coding sequence is TGTGCCAGCAGCCCCCCGATCGGAGCGGGAGTTTCCCAGTACTTC. Translated: CASSPPIGAGVSQYF.

This sequence joins TRBV28 and TRBJ2-2, with D possibly being TRBD2 (6 bases). Germline CDR1 and CDR2: MDHEN and SYDVKM. The V and J ends lost 5 bases and 2 bases respectively, with 9 bases between them. There are 14 residues in the CDR3. CDR3 residues: CASSIAENTGELFF. The CDR3 bases are TGTGCCAGCAGTATAGCGGAAAACACCGGGGAGCTGTTTTTT.

V is TRBV12-2 and J is TRBJ1-4; the table's D call TRBD1 went unverified against the DNA. TRBV12-2 is shown as a pseudogene. The CDR3 is 15 residues long. The CDR3 DNA reads as TGTGCAAGTCGCTTACCAAGACAGGGACGAGAAAAACTGTTTTTT. It is translated as CASRLPRQGREKLFF.